This T cell receptor (beta chain) appears in the sequencing data of a study of blood T cell repertoires in COVID-19. Study overall: Material from acute and convalescent COVID-19 was sourced from the United States, Italy and Spain.

The CDR3 totals 16 residues. CDR1 and CDR2 (germline): SGHAT, FQNNGV. V was clipped by 5 bases and J by 2 bases; unmatched bases: 6. Participants spanned ages 18 to 89 years and resided in 24 US areas. Cohorts were based on clinical histories the participants reported. Two negative PCRs, clearance, or symptom resolution characterized the recovered Cohort 3 donors. The method was immunoSEQ multiplex PCR; TCRdb's version includes in-frame clones alone and lacks a portion of them. The sample lists about 180,000 clones, 88% occurring once. The sequence derives from a woman between 18 and 29 years old who had recovered from COVID-19. The chain is built from TRBV11-2 and TRBJ2-1; 10 nucleotides align to TRBD2. Input material: PBMCs or T cells enriched from blood (not recorded which). The CDR3 DNA follows: TGTGCCAGCAGCAAACTAGCGGGACATACCTACAATGAGCAGTTCTTC. Translating it yields CASSKLAGHTYNEQFF.